The TCR beta chain described here comes from a study of blood T cell repertoires in COVID-19. Study details: Sites in the United States, Italy and Spain provided acute and convalescent COVID-19 samples. Sources were T cells, B-cell-depleted T cells, or PBMCs; the material itself was cDNA or gDNA.

TCRdb's copy holds only in-frame clones and misses some; the assay was immunoSEQ multiplex PCR. The repertoire holds nearly 200,000 clones, with around 85% as singletons. The germline V gene encodes CDR1 SGHRS and CDR2 YFSETQ. V was pared by 1 base and J by 8 bases, with 12 bases between. This CDR3 has 14 amino acids. V gene TRBV5-1 combines with J gene TRBJ1-4; D not certain. Material: peripheral blood. This receptor was obtained from a woman aged 70-85 years with acute or convalescent COVID-19. CDR3 bases: TGCGCCAGCAGCTTGCGAGGGATCGGGGAAAAACTGTTTTTT. As protein: CASSLRGIGEKLFF.